These 2 T cell receptor beta chains were sequenced from one sample in a study of CD8 T cells in Susac syndrome (dated by TCRdb to the late 2010s). Receptors were amplified or captured by the immunoSEQ multiplex PCR assay. RNA was extracted using the RNeasy kit, and about 0.45 to 1 ug of the RNA was reverse transcribed with random hexamers. Through fastp at Q25 and MiXCR, TCRdb rebuilt clones from the public reads, retaining in-frame beta chains. Identical CDR3 protein sequences are pooled into one entry, listed with their most common genes and DNA. This sample lists about 150,000 distinct CDR3 sequences; approximately 95% were detected once. Jointly, the top ten make up 0.16% of the sample. The sequenced sample was CD4+ T cells from PBMCs. The receptor source for this set is a human donor with Susac syndrome.

The genes are TRBV12-3 or TRBV12-4 and TRBJ2-5; 11 positions match TRBD2. V was pared by 3 bases and J by 7 bases, with 7 bases of the junction left unmatched. The CDR3 consists of 15 residues. Written as DNA, the CDR3 is TGTGCCAGCAGTTTTACTAGCGGGGGTGTGGGGACCCAGTACTTC. Its translation is CASSFTSGGVGTQYF.

The J gene is TRBJ1-5, the V gene TRBV20-1; D is possibly TRBD1 (5 bases). The CDR3 has 14 residues. Trimming left V 6 bases short and J 7 bases short, with 19 bases between. Germline V gene data show CDR1 as DFQATT and CDR2 as SNEGSKA (reference sequence). CDR3: CSAQARKGFQPQHF. The CDR3 region has the DNA TGCAGTGCGCAGGCAAGAAAGGGGTTCCAGCCCCAGCATTTT.